A selection of T cell receptor beta chains follows, all from one sample in a study of T cell repertoires in ileal Crohn's disease. Assay used: immunoSEQ multiplex PCR; TCRdb lists only in-frame clones, some missing. The data show 15,000 or so clones, around nine tenths seen once. The sequencing input was ileal tissue. The receptors shown here come from an adult with Crohn's disease. The CDR3 runs from the conserved cysteine through the conserved F or W. A D gene is named only where the DNA matches it firmly. The size field is filled for only some rows; it gives once, few, many or a size class.

cdr3_aa cdr3_nt cdr3_length v_call d_call clone_size j_call
CASSLVGWISYSGELFF TGTGCCAGCAGCTTAGTGGGCTGGATAAGTTATTCCGGGGAGCTGTTTTTT 17 TRBV7-8 NA once TRBJ2-2
CASSLQRGSYEQYF TGTGCCAGCAGCTTACAGCGGGGGTCCTACGAGCAGTACTTC 14 TRBV7-2 TRBD2 NA TRBJ2-7
CARSWADRGNYGYTF TGTGCCAGAAGCTGGGCGGACAGGGGGAACTATGGCTACACCTTC 15 TRBV5-3 TRBD1 NA TRBJ1-2
CASSLVGQEGYGYTF TGTGCCAGCAGCTTAGTCGGACAGGAGGGCTATGGCTACACCTTC 15 TRBV7-2 TRBD1 once TRBJ1-2
CSAPLDRGRETQYF TGCAGCGCTCCACTAGACAGGGGAAGAGAGACCCAGTACTTC 14 TRBV29-1 TRBD1 NA TRBJ2-5
CASGLSEAFF TGTGCCAGTGGGCTCTCTGAAGCTTTCTTT 10 TRBV19 NA NA TRBJ1-1
CATRGPSGIKAYEQYF TGTGCCACCCGGGGACCGAGCGGGATTAAGGCGTACGAGCAGTACTTC 16 TRBV15 TRBD2 NA TRBJ2-7
CASSEQGAGGTYEQYF TGTGCCAGCAGTGAACAGGGGGCAGGGGGGACCTACGAGCAGTACTTC 16 TRBV6-1 TRBD1 NA TRBJ2-7
CASSPAGSAQYF TGTGCCAGCAGTCCCGCTGGTTCGGCCCAGTACTTC 12 TRBV2 NA NA TRBJ2-5
CAWSVSRPTNEKLFF TGTGCCTGGAGCGTCTCGCGGCCAACTAATGAAAAACTGTTTTTT 15 TRBV30 NA NA TRBJ1-4
CASRPTGTNTEAFF TGTGCCAGCAGACCTACAGGGACCAACACTGAAGCTTTCTTT 14 TRBV2 NA NA TRBJ1-1
CASSQVNLNTDTQYF TGTGCCAGCAGCCAAGTAAATCTAAACACAGATACGCAGTATTTT 15 TRBV4-2 NA once TRBJ2-3
CASTQANTGELFF TGTGCCAGCACGCAGGCGAACACCGGGGAGCTGTTTTTT 13 TRBV6-1 NA NA TRBJ2-2
CASRTNTGSWEQYF TGTGCCAGCAGGACCAATACAGGATCTTGGGAGCAGTACTTC 14 TRBV6-1 NA NA TRBJ2-7
CASSLGSYSNQPQHF TGTGCCAGCAGCTTAGGCAGTTATAGCAATCAGCCCCAGCATTTT 15 TRBV7-9 NA NA TRBJ1-5
CASSSGAGNTGELFF TGTGCCAGCAGCTCCGGAGCGGGGAACACCGGGGAGCTGTTTTTT 15 TRBV7-8 NA NA TRBJ2-2
CASRVGEKLFF TGTGCCAGCAGGGTCGGTGAAAAACTGTTTTTT 11 TRBV6-1 NA NA TRBJ1-4
CASRPGLLTGELFF TGTGCCAGCAGACCGGGACTACTCACCGGGGAGCTGTTTTTT 14 TRBV9 TRBD2 once TRBJ2-2
CAISADRGNQPQHF TGTGCCATCAGTGCGGACAGGGGGAATCAGCCCCAGCATTTT 14 TRBV10-3 TRBD1 NA TRBJ1-5
CSTGSGRADTGELFF TGCAGCACCGGGAGCGGGAGGGCGGACACCGGGGAGCTGTTTTTT 15 TRBV29-1 TRBD2 NA TRBJ2-2
CASSVSSGSTDTQYF TGTGCCAGCAGCGTCTCGAGCGGGAGCACAGATACGCAGTATTTT 15 TRBV9 NA NA TRBJ2-3
CASSQDWGGPGKQYF TGTGCCAGCAGCCAAGATTGGGGGGGGCCAGGAAAGCAGTACTTC 15 TRBV14 NA NA TRBJ2-7
CASSLRTGGSRHTEAFF TGTGCCAGCAGCTTACGTACAGGGGGCAGTAGGCACACTGAAGCTTTCTTT 17 TRBV7-9 TRBD1 few TRBJ1-1
CASSQPASGRANTGELFF TGCGCCAGCAGCCAGCCGGCTAGCGGGAGGGCGAACACCGGGGAGCTGTTTTTT 18 TRBV4-1 TRBD2 NA TRBJ2-2
CASSFLEGVAQIRSMDF TGTGCCAGCAGCTTTTTAGAGGGAGTAGCGCAGATACGCAGTATGGATTTT 17 TRBV7-9 NA NA TRBJ2-3
CASSLWSRGANEKLFF TGTGCCAGCAGTTTATGGAGCAGGGGAGCTAATGAAAAACTGTTTTTT 16 TRBV28 NA NA TRBJ1-4
CASRQNNEKLFF TGCGCCAGCAGACAGAATAATGAAAAACTGTTTTTT 12 TRBV5-1 NA NA TRBJ1-4
CAWSTQGGYGYTF TGTGCCTGGAGCACACAGGGCGGGTATGGCTACACCTTC 13 TRBV30 NA NA TRBJ1-2
CATSTPLRAPLNEQFF TGTGCCACCAGCACGCCCCTAAGAGCGCCTCTAAATGAGCAGTTCTTC 16 TRBV15 NA NA TRBJ2-1
CASRLDQAYEQYF TGTGCCAGCAGATTAGACCAGGCCTACGAGCAGTACTTC 13 TRBV11-2 NA NA TRBJ2-7
CASSYESSEASPLHF TGTGCCAGCAGTTACGAATCCAGCGAGGCTTCACCCCTCCACTTT 15 TRBV6-5 NA NA TRBJ1-6
CASSGGLAGGHEAQYF TGTGCCAGCAGTGGGGGACTAGCGGGGGGGCACGAGGCCCAGTACTTC 16 TRBV2 TRBD2 NA TRBJ2-5
CASSLGAAGGDGELFF TGCGCCAGCAGCTTGGGCGCGGCGGGAGGAGACGGGGAGCTGTTTTTT 16 TRBV5-1 TRBD2 NA TRBJ2-2
CASTGDTAGEKLFF TGTGCCAGCACAGGGGACACGGCGGGTGAAAAACTGTTTTTT 14 TRBV5-6 NA NA TRBJ1-4
CASSFLPQPGLASYNEQFF TGCGCCAGCAGCTTCCTACCCCAACCGGGACTAGCTTCCTACAATGAGCAGTTCTTC 19 TRBV5-1 TRBD2 NA TRBJ2-1
CAWSPNFQGRWEETQYF TGTGCCTGGAGCCCTAACTTCCAGGGTAGGTGGGAAGAGACCCAGTACTTC 17 TRBV30 NA NA TRBJ2-5
CAWAGNGANVLTF TGTGCCTGGGCGGGGAACGGGGCCAACGTCCTGACTTTC 13 TRBV30 NA NA TRBJ2-6
CASISGQGGQPQHF TGTGCCAGCATTTCAGGACAGGGCGGTCAGCCCCAGCATTTT 14 TRBV6-1 TRBD1 NA TRBJ1-5
CASSFALADNEQYF TGTGCCAGCAGTTTTGCGCTAGCGGATAACGAGCAGTACTTC 14 TRBV27 TRBD2 NA TRBJ2-7
CASSDWAGYGYTF TGTGCCAGCAGTGACTGGGCAGGTTATGGCTACACCTTC 13 TRBV6-1 NA once TRBJ1-2
CAISESMWGLAGGPNGANVLTF TGTGCCATCAGTGAGTCGATGTGGGGCCTGGCGGGGGGGCCGAATGGGGCCAACGTCCTGACTTTC 22 TRBV10-3 TRBD2 few TRBJ2-6
CASSRDLGTEAFF TGTGCCAGCTCCCGTGACCTAGGCACTGAAGCTTTCTTT 13 TRBV18 NA NA TRBJ1-1
CATALTDSNQPQHF TGTGCCACTGCTTTGACAGATAGCAATCAGCCCCAGCATTTT 14 TRBV10-3 NA NA TRBJ1-5
CASSLRQGIHEQYF TGTGCCAGCAGCTTACGACAGGGTATCCACGAGCAGTACTTC 14 TRBV21-1 NA NA TRBJ2-7
CASSPGAGGQPQHF TGTGCCAGTAGCCCCGGGGCGGGGGGCCAGCCCCAGCATTTT 14 TRBV19 NA NA TRBJ1-5
CASSQEGEGAGSYEQYF TGCGCCAGCAGCCAAGAGGGCGAGGGGGCTGGCTCCTACGAGCAGTACTTC 17 TRBV4-1 TRBD1 few TRBJ2-7
CASSLGVANTEAFF TGTGCCAGCAGCTTAGGGGTAGCGAACACTGAAGCTTTCTTT 14 TRBV7-2 NA NA TRBJ1-1
CASSPAGAHNSPLHF TGTGCCAGCTCACCTGCAGGGGCCCATAATTCACCCCTCCACTTT 15 TRBV18 NA NA TRBJ1-6
CASSLSGNQPQHF TGTGCCAGCAGTTTATCCGGGAATCAGCCCCAGCATTTT 13 TRBV27 NA NA TRBJ1-5
CASSPDRGGYGYTF TGTGCCAGCAGCCCCGACAGGGGCGGGTATGGCTACACCTTC 14 TRBV5-4 TRBD1 NA TRBJ1-2
CASSQGVVPAYF TGTGCCAGCAGCCAAGGCGTAGTGCCCGCTTATTTT 12 TRBV14 NA NA TRBJ1-1
CASSPEGQISGNTIYF TGTGCCAGTAGTCCGGAGGGACAGATCTCTGGAAACACCATATATTTT 16 TRBV19 TRBD1 NA TRBJ1-3
CASSFDRGNIQYF TGTGCCAGCAGTTTCGACAGGGGAAACATTCAGTACTTC 13 TRBV27 TRBD1 NA TRBJ2-4
CASSEGGGRDTGELFF TGCGCCAGCAGTGAGGGGGGCGGGAGAGATACCGGGGAGCTGTTTTTT 16 TRBV10-2 NA NA TRBJ2-2
CASSFEGVGYEQYF TGTGCCAGCAGTTTCGAGGGGGTTGGCTACGAGCAGTACTTC 14 TRBV27 NA NA TRBJ2-7
CASSLNPQGTDTQYF TGTGCCAGCAGCTTAAACCCCCAGGGTACAGATACGCAGTATTTT 15 TRBV7-3 NA NA TRBJ2-3
CASRTADMNTEAFF TGTGCCAGTCGGACAGCCGATATGAACACTGAAGCTTTCTTT 14 TRBV13 NA NA TRBJ1-1
CASSRSVSTNTQYF TGTGCCAGCAGCCGGAGCGTTAGCACGAATACGCAGTATTTT 14 TRBV14 NA NA TRBJ2-3